These 14 T cell receptor beta chains came from one sample sequenced in a study of vaccination and CD4 T cells after COVID-19. Sequenced with the Oncomine TCR Beta short-read assay was DNA taken from cultured CD4+ T cells. MiXCR was run by TCRdb on the PCR reads, yielding one entry per CDR3 protein. Counted here are about 4,400 distinct CDR3 sequences, roughly 26% occurring once; the ten biggest clones make up approximately 43%. The antigens these receptors bind are not known. The treatment was: roughly ten-day PBMC culture with coronavirus spike peptide pools or control peptides (ViraFEST assay). Gathering of the CD4+ T cells, from the unexposed donor, took place before the COVID-19 pandemic (2011-2018). Sequencing used CD4+ T cells from blood, cultured in vitro. These receptors all stem from a human donor in good health.

The V gene is TRBV4-1, the J gene TRBJ2-7; D is ambiguous. Trimming stripped 4 bases from V and 2 bases from J, with 15 bases between. Germline V gene data show CDR1 as MGHRA and CDR2 as YSYEKL. This CDR3 contains 15 residues. CDR3 sequence reads: CASSRTQSTAYEQYF. The CDR3, as DNA: TGCGCCAGCAGCCGAACACAGAGTACGGCCTACGAGCAGTACTTC.

Only a few counts were recorded for this clonotype. The chain has TRBV30 and TRBJ1-6, with D possibly matching TRBD1 (5 bases). The CDR3 runs to 17 residues. The V end lost 4 bases, the J end lost 2 bases, and 18 bases lay between the germline ends. From germline, CDR1 is GTSNPN and CDR2 SVGIG (reference sequence). The CDR3 region has the DNA TGTGCCTGGAAGCCGCAGGGAGACTGGACCTATAATTCACCCCTCCACTTT. Its translation: CAWKPQGDWTYNSPLHF.

A few counts support this clonotype. The chain combines TRBV7-3 with TRBJ2-7; D remains unclear. Germline V gene data show CDR1 as SGHTA and CDR2 as FQGTGA. The CDR3 length is 13 residues. The V end lost 2 bases, the J end lost 6 bases, and 11 bases lay between the germline ends. This CDR3 is CASSLDLLTEQYF. The CDR3 nucleotides read TGTGCCAGCAGCTTAGATCTACTGACCGAGCAGTACTTC.

The chain couples TRBV7-9 to TRBJ1-2; weak D call: TRBD1 (5 bases). V was shortened by 4 bases and J by 12 bases, with 12 bases between the two germline ends. The CDR3 runs 11 residues. Per germline, CDR1 SEHNR and CDR2 FQNEAQ (reference sequence). The CDR3 loop reads CASSSGRRDTF. As DNA, the CDR3 is TGTGCCAGCAGCTCGGGACGGCGCGACACCTTC.

This clonotype was observed a few times. The chain is built from TRBV5-6 and TRBJ2-3; a weak D match, TRBD1 (5 bases). The germline V and J ends were trimmed by 4 bases and 3 bases, with 18 bases remaining between them. CDR3 length equals 16 residues. Germline CDR1 and CDR2: SGHDT and YYEEEE. CDR3 in DNA: TGTGCCAGCAGCCTTACGGACACGGCGTGGACAGATACGCAGTATTTT. This encodes CASSLTDTAWTDTQYF. Drawing the rest from reference TRBV5-6 and TRBJ2-3, the complete variable domain is DAGVTQSPTHLIKTRGQQVTLRCSPKSGHDTVSWYQQALGQGPQFIFQYYEEEERQRGNFPDRFSGHQFPNYSSELNVNALLLGDSALYLCASSLTDTAWTDTQYFGPGTRLTVL.

The chain recombines TRBV6-1 with TRBJ1-2; D may be TRBD1 (6 bases). CDR1 and CDR2 from the germline V gene are MNHNS and SASEGT. Between the trimmed V and J ends, which lost 5 bases and 2 bases, there was a span of 6 bases. The CDR3 consists of 12 residues. CDR3 sequence (DNA): TGTGCCAGCAGTCAGGGGAACTATGGCTACACCTTC. The encoded protein is CASSQGNYGYTF.

A few counts support this clonotype. The rearrangement joins TRBV21-1 to TRBJ2-7. TRBV21-1 is a listed pseudogene. This CDR3 comprises 13 residues. CDR3 nucleotide sequence: TGTGCCAGCATCGAAAACAGAGCCTACGAGCAGTACTTC. Amino acids: CASIENRAYEQYF.

This clonotype was picked up a small number of times. V and J are TRBV25-1 and TRBJ2-5; D perhaps matches TRBD2 (5 bases). Trimming pared 6 bases from V and 7 bases from J, leaving 15 bases between. CDR3 length: 13 amino acids. CDR1 is MGHDK and CDR2 is SYGVNS in the germline V gene. The CDR3 loop reads CASRLPGSGTQYF. The CDR3 DNA reads as TGTGCCAGCAGATTACCGGGGTCCGGGACCCAGTACTTC.

This clonotype was observed a few times. This chain links TRBV19 with TRBJ2-7; D unresolved. This CDR3 contains 13 residues. Trimming cost V 4 bases and J 6 bases, with 13 bases left between them. The germline CDR1 and CDR2 sequences are LNHDA and SQIVND (reference sequence). The CDR3 nucleotides read TGTGCCAGTAGTACCACCCGAGGCTCCGAGCAGTACTTC. Residues: CASSTTRGSEQYF.

This clonotype occurred a few times. This chain links TRBV2 with TRBJ1-1, with 8 bases matching TRBD1. Germline V gives CDR1 SNHLY, CDR2 FYNNEI. The CDR3 length is 14 residues. The J segment lost 0 bases and the V segment lost 8 bases, leaving 5 bases of the junction unmatched. DNA for the CDR3: TGTGCCAGCGCCAGACAGGGGTTGAACACTGAAGCTTTCTTT. Its translation is CASARQGLNTEAFF.

This clonotype was counted only a few times. V and J are TRBV27 and TRBJ2-3, with TRBD1 identical over 8 bases. CDR1 and CDR2 (germline): MNHEY, SMNVEV (reference sequence). The V gene end was trimmed by 5 bases and the J gene end by 0 bases; junction bases not matched to a gene: 4. This CDR3 is 15 amino acids long. CDR3 in DNA: TGTGCCAGCAGTCCCTGGACAGGGAGCACAGATACGCAGTATTTT. Its protein is CASSPWTGSTDTQYF.

V gene TRBV6-1 combines with J gene TRBJ2-5; D might be TRBD2 (6 bases). V gave up 6 bases and J gave up 4 bases, with 15 bases separating them. CDR3 size: 14 residues. Germline CDR1 is MNHNS and CDR2 is SASEGT. CDR3 amino acids: CASRRTSSLETQYF. The CDR3 DNA is TGTGCCAGCAGGCGAACTAGCTCACTAGAGACCCAGTACTTC.

The rearrangement links TRBV10-3 to TRBJ2-1, with 14 bases aligning to TRBD2. Germline lookup yields CDR1 ENHRY and CDR2 SYGVKD. This CDR3 contains 15 residues. V shed 10 bases and J 9 bases; nucleotides not matched to a gene: 11. CDR3 region: CATSTTSGRAGEQFF. The CDR3 DNA sequence: TGTGCCACGTCTACGACTAGCGGGAGGGCCGGTGAGCAGTTCTTC.

This clonotype was counted between two and nine times. V is TRBV29-1 and J is TRBJ1-2; the D gene is possibly TRBD1 (5 bases). CDR3 length equals 12 residues. Per the germline V gene, CDR1 is SQVTM and CDR2 is ANQGSEA. V shed 3 bases and J shed 7 bases, with 12 bases lying between them. CDR3 nucleotides: TGCAGCGTTGATGGGGGAGGCGCTGGCTACACCTTC. Encoded protein: CSVDGGGAGYTF.